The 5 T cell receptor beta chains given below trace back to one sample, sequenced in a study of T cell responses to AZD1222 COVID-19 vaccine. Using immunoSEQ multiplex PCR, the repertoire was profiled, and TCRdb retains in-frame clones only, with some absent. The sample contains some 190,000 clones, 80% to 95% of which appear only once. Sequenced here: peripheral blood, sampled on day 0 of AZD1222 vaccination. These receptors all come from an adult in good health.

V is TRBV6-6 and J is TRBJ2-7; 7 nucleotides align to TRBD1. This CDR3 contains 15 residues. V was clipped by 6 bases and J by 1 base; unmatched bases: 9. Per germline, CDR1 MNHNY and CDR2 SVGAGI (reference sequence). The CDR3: CASRTGTDISYEQYF. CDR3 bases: TGTGCCAGCAGGACCGGGACAGATATTTCCTACGAGCAGTACTTC.

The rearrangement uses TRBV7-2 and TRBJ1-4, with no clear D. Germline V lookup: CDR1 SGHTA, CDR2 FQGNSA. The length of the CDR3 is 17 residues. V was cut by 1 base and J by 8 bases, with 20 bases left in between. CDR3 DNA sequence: TGTGCCAGCAGCTTAGTAGGTCACTTATCGGGAGGGGAAAAACTGTTTTTT. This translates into CASSLVGHLSGGEKLFF. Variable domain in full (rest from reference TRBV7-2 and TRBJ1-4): GAGVSQSPSNKVTEKGKDVELRCDPISGHTALYWYRQSLGQGLEFLIYFQGNSAPDKSGLPSDRFSAERTGGSVSTLTIQRTQQEDSAVYLCASSLVGHLSGGEKLFFGSGTQLSVL.

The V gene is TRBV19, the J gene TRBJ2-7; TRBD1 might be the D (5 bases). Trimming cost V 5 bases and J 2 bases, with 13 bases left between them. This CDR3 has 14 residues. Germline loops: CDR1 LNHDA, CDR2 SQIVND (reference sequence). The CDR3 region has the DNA TGTGCCAGTAGTGTAACGACAGCTGCCTACGAGCAGTACTTC. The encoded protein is CASSVTTAAYEQYF.

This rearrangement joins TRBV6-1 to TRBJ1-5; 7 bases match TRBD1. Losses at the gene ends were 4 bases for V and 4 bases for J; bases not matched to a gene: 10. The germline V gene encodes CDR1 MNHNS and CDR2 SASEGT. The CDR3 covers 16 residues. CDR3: CASSAGFGTDNQPQHF. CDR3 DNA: TGTGCCAGCAGTGCTGGGTTTGGGACAGATAATCAGCCCCAGCATTTT.

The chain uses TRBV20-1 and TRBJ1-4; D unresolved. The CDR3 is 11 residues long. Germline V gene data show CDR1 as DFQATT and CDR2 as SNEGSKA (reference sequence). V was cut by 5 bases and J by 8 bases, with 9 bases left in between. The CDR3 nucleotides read TGCAGTGCTCTCAGGCGGGAAAAACTGTTTTTT. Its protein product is CSALRREKLFF.